The present T cell receptor (beta chain) was sequenced within a study of ipilimumab plus nivolumab after autologous stem cell transplantation. Regarding the study as a whole: Authors suggest TCR repertoire, Treg phenotype and gut microbiota support further study.

Note on this clone: Its cognate antigen is unknown.

Here immunoSEQ multiplex PCR was the method, and the copy in TCRdb shows in-frame clones only, minus some. The sample lists about 15,000 clones; approximately 72% were seen once. In germline, CDR1 is GTSNPN, CDR2 SVGIG (reference sequence). Trimming left V 2 bases short and J 0 bases short, with 17 bases between. The CDR3 is made up of 16 amino acids. Checkpoint therapy with ipilimumab 1 mg/kg began 14 to 28 days after transplant. Patients received nivolumab 3 mg/kg at weeks 1, 4, 7, 10, then fortnightly to week 26. The chain recombines TRBV30 with TRBJ2-7, with TRBD1 as a possible D gene (6 bases). The clonotype originates from a male donor with primary mediastinal lymphoma. This specimen was PBMCs, taken in a trial of ipilimumab plus nivolumab as post-transplant consolidation. The CDR3 DNA reads TGTGCCTGGAGTCGATATAACACAGGGAGCTCCTACGAGCAGTACTTC. It yields the protein CAWSRYNTGSSYEQYF.